These 28 T cell receptor beta chains share one sample of origin, sequenced in a study of radiotherapy plus CTLA-4 blockade in lung cancer. Repertoires were generated with immunoSEQ multiplex PCR, while TCRdb's copy carries only in-frame clones and drops some. The sample shows approximately 80,000 clones, approximately 73% of them seen only once. The sequencing here drew on peripheral blood, taken from a patient treated with radiotherapy plus ipilimumab. Every receptor here comes from a human donor with non-small cell lung cancer whose response to radiotherapy plus ipilimumab could not be evaluated.

The V call is TRBV5-4, the J call TRBJ2-7; 9 nucleotides agree with TRBD2. V shed 6 bases, J shed 6 bases, and the junction held 13 bases outside the gene matches. The CDR3 has 15 amino acids. Looked up from germline, CDR1 is SGHNT and CDR2 is YYREEE (reference sequence). The DNA for the CDR3 is TGTGCCAGCAAAGTCGGCGGCGGGAGGGAAGGCGAGCAGTACTTC. Translated, it gives CASKVGGGREGEQYF.

A few counts support this clone. The chain couples TRBV4-3 to TRBJ1-1; D gene unclear. The V gene's germline CDR1 is LGHNA and CDR2 YSLEER. V was trimmed by 1 base and J by 3 bases, leaving 9 bases between them. The CDR3 is 14 residues long. This CDR3 is CASSQVPSYTEAFF. CDR3 in DNA: TGCGCCAGCAGCCAAGTTCCGAGTTACACTGAAGCTTTCTTT.

The rearrangement links TRBV19 to TRBJ1-3; maybe TRBD1 (6 bases). Germline V CDR1 and CDR2: LNHDA, SQIVND (reference sequence). The CDR3 length is 17 residues. V lost 6 bases and J 0 bases, leaving 18 bases between the germline ends. CDR3 DNA: TGTGCCAGTAGACGGATTTACAGGGCTGACTCTGGAAACACCATATATTTT. Protein sequence: CASRRIYRADSGNTIYF.

This clone was seen only a few times. The genes are TRBV2 and TRBJ1-1, with D possibly TRBD1 on 6 matching bases. The CDR3 length is 15 residues. Germline loops: CDR1 SNHLY, CDR2 FYNNEI. The ends were cut back, 8 bases at V and 0 bases at J, with 16 bases in the middle. The CDR3 loop reads CASSGQGSLNTEAFF. The CDR3 coding sequence is TGTGCCAGCTCGGGTCAGGGGTCACTGAACACTGAAGCTTTCTTT.

Relative to its sample, this clone is medium-sized. V is TRBV10-3 and J is TRBJ2-7, with 10 nucleotides matching TRBD2. Losses at the gene ends were 6 bases for V and 5 bases for J; bases not matched to a gene: 7. Germline V gene data show CDR1 as ENHRY and CDR2 as SYGVKD. The CDR3 length is 14 residues. Here the CDR3 DNA reads TGTGCCATCAGACCCGGGACTAGCGCCGACGAGCAGTACTTC. It codes for CAIRPGTSADEQYF.

This chain connects TRBV30 to TRBJ1-2; 7 nucleotides agree with TRBD1. Germline CDR1 reads GTSNPN; CDR2 reads SVGIG (reference sequence). The ends lost 0 bases at V and 3 bases at J; junction bases unmatched: 4. CDR3 size: 14 residues. The CDR3 nucleotides read TGTGCCTGGAGTGTAGGGGACAGATACTATGGCTACACCTTC. It yields the protein CAWSVGDRYYGYTF.

The rearrangement uses TRBV28 and TRBJ1-2; D is unresolved. The CDR3 covers 14 residues. The V and J ends lost 5 bases and 4 bases respectively, with 14 bases between them. CDR1 MDHEN and CDR2 SYDVKM come from the germline V gene. The CDR3 reads CASSPQQEGYGYTF. CDR3 DNA sequence: TGTGCCAGCAGTCCGCAGCAGGAAGGCTATGGCTACACCTTC.

This clone appeared once. This sequence joins TRBV7-9 and TRBJ1-1; TRBD1 agrees at 9 bases. The CDR3 consists of 16 residues. Germline values: CDR1 SEHNR, CDR2 FQNEAQ (reference sequence). The V gene end was trimmed by 5 bases and the J gene end by 4 bases; junction bases not matched to a gene: 11. CDR3 bases: TGTGCCAGCAGCATGCCGACAGGGGGGTCGGGCACTGAAGCTTTCTTT. It specifies CASSMPTGGSGTEAFF.

This chain connects TRBV6-5 to TRBJ2-5, with 11 bases aligning to TRBD1. Near its end, the DNA agrees better with TRBJ2-7, so the J call may be wrong. From germline, CDR1 is MNHEY and CDR2 SVGAGI. The CDR3 loop spans 15 amino acids. For the CDR3, the DNA is TGTGCCAGCAGTTACTCCGGGACAGGGGGCTACGAGCAGTACTTC. This encodes CASSYSGTGGYEQYF.

This clone was seen a handful of times. J is TRBJ2-7 and V is TRBV10-3; the D gene is possibly TRBD1 (6 bases). V was shortened by 6 bases and J by 3 bases, with 18 bases between the two germline ends. The germline V gene encodes CDR1 ENHRY and CDR2 SYGVKD. The CDR3 covers 15 residues. The CDR3 loop is CAIRAGATPGYEQYF. The CDR3 region has the DNA TGTGCCATCAGGGCAGGGGCAACCCCCGGCTACGAGCAGTACTTC.

The V gene is TRBV4-2, the J gene TRBJ2-1; D perhaps matches TRBD2 (6 bases). The CDR3 has 17 amino acids. The V and J ends lost 4 bases and 7 bases respectively, with 23 bases between them. Germline V gene data show CDR1 as LGHNA and CDR2 as YNFKEQ. CDR3 amino acids: CASSPAPRTTSGNEQFF. CDR3 nucleotide sequence: TGTGCCAGCAGCCCAGCCCCTAGGACTACCTCGGGGAATGAGCAGTTCTTC.

The V call is TRBV6-5, the J call TRBJ1-4; D is unresolved. CDR3 length: 14 amino acids. Germline lookup yields CDR1 MNHEY and CDR2 SVGAGI. The V gene lost 5 bases and the J gene lost 8 bases, with 15 bases spanning the gap. CDR3 in DNA: TGTGCCAGCAGTCCTGAGACACCATGGGAAAAACTGTTTTTT. Its translation is CASSPETPWEKLFF.

The rearrangement joins TRBV5-4 to TRBJ2-5, with a weak D call TRBD1 (6 bases). The J call may be in error: the DNA end matches TRBJ2-7 better. This CDR3 has 15 residues. In germline, CDR1 is SGHNT, CDR2 YYREEE (reference sequence). CDR3 bases: TGTGCCAGCAGCTTGAAACAGGGTGGTACCTACGAGCAGTACTTC. Amino acids: CASSLKQGGTYEQYF.

J is TRBJ2-1 and V is TRBV7-2; no clear D gene. V was clipped by 1 base and J by 7 bases, with 5 bases between them. The CDR3 covers 12 residues. The germline CDR1 and CDR2 sequences are SGHTA and FQGNSA. This chain's CDR3 is CASSLGANEQFF. CDR3 DNA: TGTGCCAGCAGCTTAGGGGCTAATGAGCAGTTCTTC.

As regards this clone: The junction and the germline gene differ at one end; a read error may be behind it. The genes are TRBV6-5 and TRBJ2-1; perhaps TRBD1 as D (5 bases). This CDR3 spans 15 amino acids. Germline loops: CDR1 MNHEY, CDR2 SVGAGI. The CDR3 loop reads CASRYSDSSYNEQFF. Written as DNA, the CDR3 is TGTGCCAGCAGATACTCAGACAGCTCCTACAATGAGCAGTTCTTC.

This clone was recorded a few times. V and J are TRBV11-1 and TRBJ2-7; D not certain. The V and J ends lost 11 bases and 2 bases respectively, with 16 bases between them. The CDR3 consists of 13 residues. Germline V gene sequence: CDR1 SGHAT, CDR2 FQDESV (reference sequence). This CDR3 reads CAGLWLSAYEQYF. CDR3 DNA sequence: TGTGCCGGCCTTTGGCTTTCTGCCTACGAGCAGTACTTC.

As for this clone: The sample holds other DNA sequences that translate to the same CDR3. The chain is built from TRBV7-2 and TRBJ2-1, with 11 bases matching TRBD2. V dropped 0 bases and J dropped 8; count of bases not matched to a gene: 3. In germline, CDR1 is SGHTA, CDR2 FQGNSA. The CDR3 loop spans 15 amino acids. The CDR3 spells CASSLASGGAYEQFF. The CDR3 DNA sequence: TGTGCCAGCAGCTTAGCTAGCGGGGGGGCCTATGAGCAGTTCTTC.

The V and J genes are TRBV19 and TRBJ1-1; a possible D gene is TRBD1 (5 bases). The CDR3 contains 14 residues. Per germline, CDR1 LNHDA and CDR2 SQIVND (reference sequence). Trimming cost V 6 bases and J 11 bases, with 22 bases left between them. The CDR3 reads CASSDPGTSIKAFF. The CDR3 DNA is TGTGCCAGTAGCGATCCCGGGACTTCAATTAAGGCTTTCTTT.

The V and J genes are TRBV5-4 and TRBJ2-3; D is possibly TRBD1 (7 bases). The germline gives CDR1 SGHNT, CDR2 YYREEE (reference sequence). The CDR3 contains 14 residues. Trimming took off 4 bases at V and 3 bases at J, with 12 bases between the two ends. The CDR3 protein is CASSGGTVTDTQYF. CDR3 DNA: TGTGCCAGCAGCGGGGGGACAGTAACAGATACGCAGTATTTT.

The chain recombines TRBV11-3 with TRBJ2-1, with TRBD2 matching over 12 bases. V lost 4 bases, J lost 9 bases, and 7 bases stayed unmatched. The V gene's germline CDR1 is SGHNT and CDR2 YENEEA. The CDR3 sequence is 15 residues long. In DNA, the CDR3 is TGTGCCAGCAGCTCCCCACCGACTAGCGGGGGTGAGCAGTTCTTC. Translation gives CASSSPPTSGGEQFF. The full variable domain, its missing parts supplied by reference TRBV11-3 and TRBJ2-1, is EAGVVQSPRYKIIEKKQPVAFWCNPISGHNTLYWYLQNLGQGPELLIRYENEEAVDDSQLPKDRFSAERLKGVDSTLKIQPAELGDSAVYLCASSSPPTSGGEQFFGPGTRLTVL.

The chain links TRBV18 to TRBJ2-3; weak D call: TRBD2 (5 bases). The V and J ends lost 4 bases and 2 bases respectively, with 13 bases between them. Germline CDR1 is KGHSH and CDR2 is LQKENI. This CDR3 is built from 15 residues. The CDR3 sequence: CASSLSSTNTDTQYF. In nucleotides, the CDR3 is TGTGCCAGCTCACTTTCTAGCACCAACACAGATACGCAGTATTTT.

This chain links TRBV5-1 with TRBJ2-7, with 11 bases fitting TRBD1. The germline CDR1 and CDR2 sequences are SGHRS and YFSETQ. This CDR3 is 14 amino acids long. V shed 4 bases and J 6 bases; nucleotides not matched to a gene: 6. This chain's CDR3 is CASSRPGTGGEQYF. The CDR3 DNA is TGCGCCAGCAGCCGGCCCGGGACAGGGGGCGAGCAGTACTTC. Supplemented by reference TRBV5-1 and TRBJ2-7, the full variable domain reads KAGVTQTPRYLIKTRGQQVTLSCSPISGHRSVSWYQQTPGQGLQFLFEYFSETQRNKGNFPGRFSGRQFSNSRSEMNVSTLELGDSALYLCASSRPGTGGEQYFGPGTRLTVT.

CDR3: CASRSGRAREDTQYF. CDR3 bases: TGCGCCAGCAGAAGCGGGAGGGCCAGGGAGGATACGCAGTATTTT. The rearrangement uses TRBV5-1 and TRBJ2-3; 10 positions match TRBD2. V lost 5 bases and J lost 6; bases outside the gene matches: 9. The CDR3 has 15 residues. Germline CDR1 SGHRS, CDR2 YFSETQ.

CDR3 sequence reads: CASSAGQFYEQYF. As DNA, the CDR3 is TGTGCCAGCAGCGCAGGACAGTTCTACGAGCAGTACTTC. This chain links TRBV2 with TRBJ2-7, with D possibly TRBD1 on 6 matching bases. This CDR3 is built from 13 residues. V was trimmed by 6 bases and J by 3 bases, leaving 12 bases between them. Germline V lookup: CDR1 SNHLY, CDR2 FYNNEI.

This chain uses TRBV9 with TRBJ2-2; 7 nucleotides line up with TRBD2. The germline V gene encodes CDR1 SGDLS and CDR2 YYNGEE. The CDR3 spans 16 residues. Germline trimming cut 0 bases from V and 8 bases from J; bases unmatched to any gene: 10. The chain's CDR3 is CASSVVAGAVSGELFF. CDR3 coding DNA: TGTGCCAGCAGCGTAGTGGCGGGAGCGGTCTCGGGGGAGCTGTTTTTT.

The CDR3 DNA reads as TGTGCCAGCAGCTTGGGGCGGACAGGGAGGGCCAATTACGAGCAGTACTTC. Translated, it gives CASSLGRTGRANYEQYF. This chain joins TRBV7-8 and TRBJ2-7, with D possibly TRBD1 on 8 matching bases. Germline V lookup: CDR1 SGHVS, CDR2 FQNEAQ. V lost 3 bases, J lost 4 bases, and 22 bases lay in between. The CDR3 contains 17 residues.

Notes on this clone: An end of the junction does not agree with germline; a read error may underlie this. The gene calls are TRBV5-6 and TRBJ2-4; 12 nucleotides agree with TRBD2. The CDR3 length is 18 residues. Germline values: CDR1 SGHDT, CDR2 YYEEEE. The CDR3 DNA is TGTGCCAGCAGCTCCCCCCTAGCGGGAGGGTGGGACAAAGACATTCAGTACTTC. Translation gives CASSSPLAGGWDKDIQYF.

The J gene is TRBJ2-7, the V gene TRBV7-9; 14 bases are a match to TRBD2. This CDR3 is built from 18 residues. V lost 5 bases and J lost 2; bases outside the gene matches: 11. Looked up from germline, CDR1 is SEHNR and CDR2 is FQNEAQ (reference sequence). In nucleotides, the CDR3 is TGTGCCAGCAGCCCCAGGGGGGGACTAGCGGGAGATCCCTACGAGCAGTACTTC. It specifies CASSPRGGLAGDPYEQYF.